This T cell receptor beta chain derives from a study of T cells in Graves' hyperthyroidism and ophthalmopathy. RNA transcripts yielded amplified TCR beta CDR3 regions. The HTBI set primed first-round TCR CDR3 RT-PCR. TCRdb independently ran MiXCR on the multiplex PCR reads; one entry per CDR3 protein. The sample contains under 650,000 distinct CDR3 sequences, roughly 16% of which appear only once. Study outcomes and limitations: Most expanded thyroid clonotypes above 0.001 recurred in blood.

A remark on this clonotype: As yet, its antigen is unknown.

The germline V gene encodes CDR1 ENHRY and CDR2 SYGVKD. The CDR3 is 13 residues long. V lost 7 bases, J lost 7 bases, and 9 bases stayed unmatched. The sequence derives from a woman under 40 with Graves' hyperthyroidism. Input material: blood. The chain links TRBV10-3 to TRBJ2-5; 7 nucleotides agree with TRBD1. This CDR3 is CAINPDRVGTQYF. CDR3 coding DNA: TGTGCCATCAACCCAGACAGGGTCGGGACCCAGTACTTC.